This TCR beta chain was retrieved from a study of cytomegalovirus exposure and HLA in healthy donors. General observations from the study: It was 164 TCR beta chains that were listed as cytomegalovirus-associated.

The study ran its PCR with 60 Vbeta and 13 Jbeta primers. This table comes from immunoSEQ multiplex PCR, and its TCRdb copy is limited to in-frame clones, with some not included. The sample lists 100,000 to 150,000 clones, about three quarters seen once, with about 3% in the top ten. From germline, CDR1 is SGHVS and CDR2 FNYEAQ. The V end lost 3 bases, the J end lost 10 bases, and 13 bases lay between the germline ends. This CDR3 spans 13 amino acids. In the case of this clone: Its antigen is as yet unknown.

Sequencing was performed on PBMCs. This receptor was obtained from a human donor in good health. The rearrangement links TRBV7-6 to TRBJ2-1; maybe TRBD1 (6 bases). The CDR3 region has the DNA TGTGCCAGCAGCTTGTGGCAGGGGAAGGAGCAGTTCTTC. This codes for CASSLWQGKEQFF.